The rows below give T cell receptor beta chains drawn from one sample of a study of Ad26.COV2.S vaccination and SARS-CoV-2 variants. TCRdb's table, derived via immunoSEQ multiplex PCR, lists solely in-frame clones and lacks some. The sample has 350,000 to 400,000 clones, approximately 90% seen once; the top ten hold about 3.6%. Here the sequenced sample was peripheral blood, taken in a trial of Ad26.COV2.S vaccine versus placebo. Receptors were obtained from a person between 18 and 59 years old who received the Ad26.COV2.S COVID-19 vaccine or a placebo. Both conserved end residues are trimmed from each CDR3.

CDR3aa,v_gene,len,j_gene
ASSLVGTTANYGYT,TRBV5-8,14,TRBJ1-2
ASSFSQDLNTEAF,TRBV5-1,13,TRBJ1-1
ASSQEERGESPLH,TRBV4-3,13,TRBJ1-6
ASSVAGGRNQPQH,TRBV19,13,TRBJ1-5
ASSYPNPVPEQPQH,TRBV6-6,14,TRBJ1-5
ASSVSPTRTGELF,TRBV9,13,TRBJ2-2
ASSTREDEKLF,TRBV18,11,TRBJ1-4
ASSPPTGTGEGGYT,TRBV18,14,TRBJ1-2
ASSQGRASVRTYEQY,TRBV3-1/TRBV3-2,15,TRBJ2-7
ASRTGGVYTGELF,TRBV6-5,13,TRBJ2-2
ASSLGGPSSYNEQF,TRBV5-4,14,TRBJ2-1
ASSLDSEGEQF,TRBV7-9,11,TRBJ2-1
ASSHRLGGDEQY,TRBV11-2,12,TRBJ2-7
ASSLDRNSPLH,TRBV18,11,TRBJ1-6
ASSFGQGTDTQY,TRBV5-8,12,TRBJ2-3
ASSEGQARNYGYT,TRBV10-2,13,TRBJ1-2
ASSPGVAGTREETQY,TRBV6-6,15,TRBJ2-5
ASSRSREGTNIQY,TRBV5-4,13,TRBJ2-4
ASSLGPGETQY,TRBV11-2,11,TRBJ2-5
ASIAGPIANTQY,TRBV6-5,12,TRBJ2-3
ASNNRDLNTEAF,TRBV6-6,12,TRBJ1-1
AWSRPGQGNTIY,TRBV30,12,TRBJ1-3
ASRAEGGFNSPLH,TRBV2,13,TRBJ1-6
ASSLFTETQY,TRBV11-2,10,TRBJ2-5
ASSYSRRFQPQH,TRBV6-5,12,TRBJ1-5
ASSHGEESYGYT,TRBV11-1,12,TRBJ1-2
ASSLDRNSYEQY,TRBV5-1,12,TRBJ2-7
ASSLGSREETQY,TRBV5-4,12,TRBJ2-5
ASSNRDNQPQH,TRBV5-8,11,TRBJ1-5
ASRPQGIPETQY,TRBV19,12,TRBJ2-5
ASSYSVYGYT,TRBV7-9,10,TRBJ1-2
ASSDSVLLIKGGELF,TRBV10-2,15,TRBJ2-2
ASSLGASGRTDTQY,TRBV5-1,14,TRBJ2-3
AISETGNYGYT,TRBV10-3,11,TRBJ1-2
ASSQLLTGSEKLF,TRBV4-3,13,TRBJ1-4
ASNYLGLAGWSEQF,TRBV5-6,14,TRBJ2-1
ASSGTGPGQPQH,TRBV7-9,12,TRBJ1-5
ASSLDTLRHTEAF,TRBV7-2,13,TRBJ1-1
AISDSTQNYGYT,TRBV10-3,12,TRBJ1-2
ASSQGPNTGELF,TRBV4-2,12,TRBJ2-2
ASRGTGGAGEKLF,TRBV6-5,13,TRBJ1-4